A selection of T cell receptor beta chains follows, all from one sample in a study of blood T cell repertoires in COVID-19. Here immunoSEQ multiplex PCR was the method, and the copy in TCRdb shows in-frame clones only, minus some. Of about 76,000 clones listed, about 88% are singletons. Sequencing was done on a sample of peripheral blood. Receptor source: a human donor in a cohort sampled during active COVID-19. Both conserved end residues are part of each CDR3. Fields, in order: J gene, V gene, CDR3 length, D gene, CDR3 protein. D genes are given only for firm matches.

TRBJ2-2	TRBV6-6	15	TRBD1	CASSLGQGNTGELFF
TRBJ2-7	TRBV5-1	13	NA	CASSLSGYYEQYF
TRBJ2-7	TRBV6-1	16	NA	CASSEDSPSNSYEQYF
TRBJ1-5	TRBV6-6	14	NA	CASSQAPEGSPQHF
TRBJ1-1	TRBV29-1	13	TRBD1	CSVFPDRGAEAFF
TRBJ1-1	TRBV19	16	NA	CASSIFVGNWDTEAFF
TRBJ1-2	TRBV28	14	NA	CASSPFPLFYGYTF
TRBJ2-2	TRBV19	16	NA	CASSKPGSSNTGELFF
TRBJ2-3	TRBV7-9	17	NA	CASTLKGRGETTDTQYF
TRBJ1-1	TRBV7-9	14	TRBD1	CASSVRGRDSEAFF
TRBJ1-5	TRBV6-1	17	TRBD1	CASSDPQGAVSNQPQHF